This entry describes one T cell receptor beta chain. The trim removed 1 base at V and 2 bases at J, leaving 6 bases unmatched. CDR3 length: 16 residues. Germline values: CDR1 SGHDT, CDR2 YYEEEE. Per the original methods: Reference gene primers were amplified, and this amplification served to estimate nucleated cell counts. The data were produced by immunoSEQ multiplex PCR, yet TCRdb's version contains in-frame clones alone and is incomplete. V, J and clone size are those of that table, while D and trimming were read from the DNA. The profile shows over 25,000 clones, 84% of them singletons. These data come from a study of blood T cell repertoires in COVID-19. Study summary: T cells, B-cell-depleted T cells, or PBMCs supplied cDNA or gDNA.

The TCR sequence derives from a man between 70 and 80 years old with active COVID-19. Sample: peripheral blood. This rearrangement joins TRBV5-6 to TRBJ2-3; 8 positions match TRBD2. The CDR3 loop is CASSLFAGGHTDTQYF. CDR3 bases: TGTGCCAGCAGCTTGTTTGCGGGGGGACACACAGATACGCAGTATTTT.